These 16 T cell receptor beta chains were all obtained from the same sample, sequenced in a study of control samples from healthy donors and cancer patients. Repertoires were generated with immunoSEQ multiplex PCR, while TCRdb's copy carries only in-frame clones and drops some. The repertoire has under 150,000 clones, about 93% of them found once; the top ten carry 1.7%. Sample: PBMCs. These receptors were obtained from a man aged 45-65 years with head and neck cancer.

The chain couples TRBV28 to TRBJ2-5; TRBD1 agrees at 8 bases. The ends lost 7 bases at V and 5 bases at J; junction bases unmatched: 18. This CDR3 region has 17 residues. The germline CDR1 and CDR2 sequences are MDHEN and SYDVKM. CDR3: CASTSKSGTGVWETQYF. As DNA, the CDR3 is TGTGCCAGCACCTCGAAATCCGGGACAGGCGTGTGGGAGACCCAGTACTTC.

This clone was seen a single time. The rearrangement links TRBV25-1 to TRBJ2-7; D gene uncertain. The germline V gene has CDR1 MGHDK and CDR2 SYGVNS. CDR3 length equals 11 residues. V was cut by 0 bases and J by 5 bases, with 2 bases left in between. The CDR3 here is CASSEYHEQYF. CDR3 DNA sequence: TGTGCCAGCAGTGAATACCACGAGCAGTACTTC.

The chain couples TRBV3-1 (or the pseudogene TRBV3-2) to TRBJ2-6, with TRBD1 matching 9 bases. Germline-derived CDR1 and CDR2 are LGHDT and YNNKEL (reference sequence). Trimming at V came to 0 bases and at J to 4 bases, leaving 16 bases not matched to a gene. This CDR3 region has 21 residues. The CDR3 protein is CASSQDYITSDRGTGANVLTF. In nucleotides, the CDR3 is TGTGCCAGCAGCCAAGATTATATAACCAGCGACAGGGGGACAGGGGCCAACGTCCTGACTTTC.

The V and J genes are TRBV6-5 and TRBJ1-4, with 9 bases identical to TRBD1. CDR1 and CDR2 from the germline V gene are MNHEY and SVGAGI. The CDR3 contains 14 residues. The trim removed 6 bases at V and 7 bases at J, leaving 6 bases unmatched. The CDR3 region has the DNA TGTGCCAGCAGCTGGGACAGGGATAGTGAAAAACTGTTTTTT. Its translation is CASSWDRDSEKLFF.

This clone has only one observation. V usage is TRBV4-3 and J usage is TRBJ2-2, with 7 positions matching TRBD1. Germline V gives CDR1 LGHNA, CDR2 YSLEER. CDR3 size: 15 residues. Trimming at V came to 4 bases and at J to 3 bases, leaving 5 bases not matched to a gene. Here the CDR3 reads CASSPQGLDTGELFF. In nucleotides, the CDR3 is TGCGCCAGCAGCCCACAGGGGCTGGACACCGGGGAGCTGTTTTTT.

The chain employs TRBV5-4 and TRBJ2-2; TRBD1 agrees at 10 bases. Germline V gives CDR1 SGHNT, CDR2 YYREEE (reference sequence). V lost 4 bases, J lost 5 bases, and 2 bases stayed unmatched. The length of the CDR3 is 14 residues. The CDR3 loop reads CASSPDRGTGELFF. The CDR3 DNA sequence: TGTGCCAGCAGCCCGGACAGGGGGACCGGGGAGCTGTTTTTT.

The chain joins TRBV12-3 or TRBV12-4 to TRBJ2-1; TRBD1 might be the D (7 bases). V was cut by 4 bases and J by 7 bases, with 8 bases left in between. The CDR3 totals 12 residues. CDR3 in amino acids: CASSSGGNEQFF. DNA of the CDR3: TGTGCCAGCAGTTCAGGGGGGAATGAGCAGTTCTTC.

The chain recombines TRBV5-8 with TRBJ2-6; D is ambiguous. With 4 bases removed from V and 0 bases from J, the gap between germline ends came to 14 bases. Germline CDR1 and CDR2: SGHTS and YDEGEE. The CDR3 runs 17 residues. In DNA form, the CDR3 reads TGTGCCAGCAGCCCCTGGACGCTTACCTCTGGGGCCAACGTCCTGACTTTC. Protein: CASSPWTLTSGANVLTF.

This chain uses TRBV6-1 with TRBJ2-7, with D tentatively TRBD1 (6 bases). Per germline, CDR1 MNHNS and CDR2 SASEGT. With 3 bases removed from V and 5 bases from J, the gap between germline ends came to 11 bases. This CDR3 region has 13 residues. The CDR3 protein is CASSDPNRDEQYF. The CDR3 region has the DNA TGTGCCAGCAGTGACCCCAACAGGGACGAGCAGTACTTC.

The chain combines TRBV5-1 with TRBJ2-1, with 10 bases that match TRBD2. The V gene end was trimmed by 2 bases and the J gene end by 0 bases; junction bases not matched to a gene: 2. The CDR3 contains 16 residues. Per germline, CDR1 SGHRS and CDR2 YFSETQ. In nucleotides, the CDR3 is TGCGCCAGCAGCTTCACTAGCGGGAACTCCTACAATGAGCAGTTCTTC. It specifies CASSFTSGNSYNEQFF. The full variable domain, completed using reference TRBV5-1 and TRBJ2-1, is KAGVTQTPRYLIKTRGQQVTLSCSPISGHRSVSWYQQTPGQGLQFLFEYFSETQRNKGNFPGRFSGRQFSNSRSEMNVSTLELGDSALYLCASSFTSGNSYNEQFFGPGTRLTVL.

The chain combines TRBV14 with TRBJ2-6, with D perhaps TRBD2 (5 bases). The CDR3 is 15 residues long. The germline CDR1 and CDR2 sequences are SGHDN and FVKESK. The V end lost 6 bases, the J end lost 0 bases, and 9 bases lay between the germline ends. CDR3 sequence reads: CASSYGDSGANVLTF. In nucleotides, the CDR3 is TGTGCCAGCAGTTACGGGGACTCTGGGGCCAACGTCCTGACTTTC.

The CDR3 sequence is CATPQRNGSGRGGELFF. The CDR3 DNA is TGTGCCACCCCTCAAAGAAACGGATCAGGTCGGGGCGGGGAGCTGTTTTTT. The chain recombines TRBV9 with TRBJ2-2; possible D gene TRBD2, 5 bases. The ends were cut back, 9 bases at V and 7 bases at J, with 28 bases in the middle. The CDR3 totals 17 residues. Germline-derived CDR1 and CDR2 are SGDLS and YYNGEE.

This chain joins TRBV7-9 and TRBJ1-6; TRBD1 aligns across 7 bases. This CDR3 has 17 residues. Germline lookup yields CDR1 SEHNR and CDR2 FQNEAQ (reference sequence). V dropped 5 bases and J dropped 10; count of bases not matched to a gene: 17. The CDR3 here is CASSKTGNRGAGSPLHF. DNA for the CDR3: TGTGCCAGCAGCAAGACTGGGAACAGGGGAGCCGGCTCACCCCTCCACTTT.

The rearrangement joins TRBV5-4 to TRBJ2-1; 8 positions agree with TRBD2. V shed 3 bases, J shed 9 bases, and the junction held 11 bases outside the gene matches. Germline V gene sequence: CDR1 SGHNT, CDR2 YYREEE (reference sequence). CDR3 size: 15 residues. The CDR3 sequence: CASSSRLAWGGEQFF. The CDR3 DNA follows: TGTGCCAGCAGCTCCCGACTAGCGTGGGGTGGTGAGCAGTTCTTC.

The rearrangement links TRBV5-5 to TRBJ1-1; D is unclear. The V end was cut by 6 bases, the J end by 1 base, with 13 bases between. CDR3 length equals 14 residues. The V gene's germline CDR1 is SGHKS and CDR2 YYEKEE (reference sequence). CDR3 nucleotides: TGTGCCAGCACCGCCGGAGGTCCGAACACTGAAGCTTTCTTT. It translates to CASTAGGPNTEAFF.

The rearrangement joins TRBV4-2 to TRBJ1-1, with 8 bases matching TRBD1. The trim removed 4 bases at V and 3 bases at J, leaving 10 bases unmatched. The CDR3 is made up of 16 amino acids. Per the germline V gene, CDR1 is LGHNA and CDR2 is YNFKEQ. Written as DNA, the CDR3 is TGTGCCAGCAGCCTCTCGGACAGGGAGCGGGACACTGAAGCTTTCTTT. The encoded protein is CASSLSDRERDTEAFF.